One sample yielded the 30 T cell receptor beta chains listed below, sequenced in a study of cytomegalovirus exposure and HLA in healthy donors. Researchers ran the PCR with 60 Vbeta and 13 Jbeta primers. Libraries were prepared by immunoSEQ multiplex PCR; TCRdb keeps only in-frame clonotypes and omits some of them. In the table there are around 180,000 clones, 70% to 85% of which are singletons. Sequencing used PBMCs. Receptors were obtained from a girl aged 2 to 10 in good health and CMV-seropositive.

The rearrangement links TRBV19 to TRBJ1-1; 8 bases are shared with TRBD1. The J segment lost 4 bases and the V segment lost 10 bases, leaving 5 bases of the junction unmatched. Germline values: CDR1 LNHDA, CDR2 SQIVND (reference sequence). The CDR3 length is 12 residues. CDR3 protein: CATGQGITEAFF. The CDR3 bases are TGTGCCACCGGACAGGGCATCACTGAAGCTTTCTTT.

The J gene is TRBJ2-3, the V gene TRBV5-4; 8 nucleotides match TRBD1. The germline V gene has CDR1 SGHNT and CDR2 YYREEE (reference sequence). The V gene end was trimmed by 3 bases and the J gene end by 6 bases; junction bases not matched to a gene: 12. The CDR3 length is 16 residues. The CDR3 loop reads CASSSRPGQDGDTQYF. The CDR3 DNA follows: TGTGCCAGCAGCTCCCGACCGGGACAGGATGGGGATACGCAGTATTTT.

The CDR3 region is CASSIVSGGHEQYF. CDR3 nucleotides: TGTGCCAGTAGTATAGTGTCGGGGGGCCACGAGCAGTACTTC. The rearrangement links TRBV19 to TRBJ2-7; TRBD2 is a possible D gene (7 bases). Between the trimmed V and J ends, which lost 1 base and 5 bases, there was a span of 12 bases. The germline V gene has CDR1 LNHDA and CDR2 SQIVND (reference sequence). This CDR3 has 14 amino acids.

This sequence joins TRBV5-1 and TRBJ2-3; TRBD2 matches 8 bases. There are 14 residues in the CDR3. The V and J ends lost 4 bases and 6 bases, in that order; junction bases with no gene match: 7. CDR1 is SGHRS, CDR2 YFSETQ, per germline. The CDR3 sequence is CASSPTGGGDTQYF. The CDR3 DNA sequence: TGCGCCAGCAGCCCGACGGGAGGGGGTGATACGCAGTATTTT.

This clone was detected a few times. This chain joins TRBV4-1 and TRBJ1-1; 7 nucleotides line up with TRBD1. The germline V gene encodes CDR1 MGHRA and CDR2 YSYEKL. V shed 2 bases, J shed 9 bases, and the junction held 6 bases outside the gene matches. CDR3 length equals 13 residues. For the CDR3, the DNA is TGCGCCAGCAGCCAACCGACAGGGTATAAAGCTTTCTTT. The encoded protein is CASSQPTGYKAFF.

The chain uses TRBV7-2 and TRBJ1-1, with TRBD1 matching over 10 bases. This CDR3 has 15 amino acids. V dropped 4 bases and J dropped 5; count of bases not matched to a gene: 7. The germline V gene encodes CDR1 SGHTA and CDR2 FQGNSA. The CDR3 sequence: CASSYRTGGNTEAFF. CDR3 sequence (DNA): TGTGCCAGCAGCTACAGGACAGGGGGGAATACTGAAGCTTTCTTT.

This chain links TRBV11-2 with TRBJ1-2, with 8 bases aligning to TRBD1. Germline CDR1 SGHAT, CDR2 FQNNGV. The V gene end was trimmed by 3 bases and the J gene end by 6 bases; junction bases not matched to a gene: 3. The CDR3 is made up of 13 amino acids. The DNA for the CDR3 is TGTGCCAGCAGCTTTGGACAGGGCCATGGCTACACCTTC. Translating it yields CASSFGQGHGYTF.

Only a few counts were recorded for this clone. The chain couples TRBV6-5 to TRBJ1-1; tentative D call: TRBD1 (6 bases). The CDR3 has 13 residues. CDR1 and CDR2 (germline): MNHEY, SVGAGI. Trimming pared 8 bases from V and 1 base from J, leaving 11 bases between. The CDR3 protein is CASAVRGNTEAFF. CDR3 DNA: TGTGCCAGCGCTGTCAGGGGGAACACTGAAGCTTTCTTT.

The sample holds a few counts of this clone. In nucleotides, the CDR3 is TGTGCCAGCAGTGAATTATATGGCTACACCTTC. It codes for CASSELYGYTF. The V call is TRBV6-1, the J call TRBJ1-2; no reliable D call. V was cut by 2 bases and J by 5 bases, with 3 bases left in between. The CDR3 runs 11 residues. Germline V CDR1 and CDR2: MNHNS, SASEGT.

This clone was picked up a small number of times. The rearrangement links TRBV6-5 to TRBJ1-1; D remains ambiguous. The CDR3 is made up of 13 amino acids. Germline V CDR1 and CDR2: MNHEY, SVGAGI. The CDR3, as DNA: TGTGCAACAGCCCCTGGTGGGTGGACTGAAGCTTTCTTT. Its protein is CATAPGGWTEAFF.

The V and J genes are TRBV30 and TRBJ2-3, with D perhaps matching TRBD2 (5 bases). V was clipped by 2 bases and J by 1 base, with 10 bases between them. The CDR3 extends over 14 amino acids. The germline V gene encodes CDR1 GTSNPN and CDR2 SVGIG (reference sequence). DNA of the CDR3: TGTGCCTGGAGTCCCAACGGGGGCACAGATACGCAGTATTTT. As protein: CAWSPNGGTDTQYF. The full variable domain, completed using reference TRBV30 and TRBJ2-3, is SQTIHQWPATLVQPVGSPLSLECTVEGTSNPNLYWYRQAAGRGLQLLFYSVGIGQISSEVPQNLSASRPQDRQFILSSKKLLLSDSGFYLCAWSPNGGTDTQYFGPGTRLTVL.

The chain employs TRBV21-1 and TRBJ2-1; the D call of TRBD2 is as the table states it, not checked on the DNA. TRBV21-1 is termed a pseudogene. The CDR3 has 20 residues. CDR3 bases: TGTGCCAGCAGCAAAGCATTCCTAGCGGGTCCTCTTCGCTCCTACAATGAGCAGTTCTTC. Translation: CASSKAFLAGPLRSYNEQFF.

V usage is TRBV5-1 and J usage is TRBJ1-2; tentative D call: TRBD1 (5 bases). Trimming stripped 4 bases from V and 4 bases from J, with 17 bases between. The CDR3 spans 15 residues. Germline CDR1 is SGHRS and CDR2 is YFSETQ. The CDR3 loop reads CASSPSNQGIYGYTF. DNA for the CDR3: TGCGCCAGCAGCCCCTCTAACCAGGGAATCTATGGCTACACCTTC.

The chain combines TRBV6-1 with TRBJ1-5, with 9 bases that match TRBD1. The V and J ends lost 7 bases and 2 bases, in that order; junction bases with no gene match: 3. This CDR3 spans 14 amino acids. CDR1 and CDR2 from the germline V gene are MNHNS and SASEGT. CDR3 sequence (DNA): TGTGCCAGCACCGGGACAGGGCGCAATCAGCCCCAGCATTTT. Its protein is CASTGTGRNQPQHF.

V is TRBV7-2 and J is TRBJ1-6; D may be TRBD1 (6 bases). V was pared by 1 base and J by 9 bases, with 13 bases between. The germline V gene encodes CDR1 SGHTA and CDR2 FQGNSA. The CDR3 contains 15 residues. The DNA for the CDR3 is TGTGCCAGCAGCTTAGTTTGGGACATCAGTTCACCCCTCCACTTT. It yields the protein CASSLVWDISSPLHF.

This chain links TRBV7-9 with TRBJ1-2; D is perhaps TRBD1 (5 bases). The CDR3 is made up of 14 amino acids. Germline lookup yields CDR1 SEHNR and CDR2 FQNEAQ (reference sequence). V was shortened by 11 bases and J by 4 bases, with 20 bases between the two germline ends. CDR3 coding DNA: TGTGCCGGGGGGGGATCGGGGAATCTCTATGGCTACACCTTC. Amino acid sequence: CAGGGSGNLYGYTF. Variable domain in full (rest from reference TRBV7-9 and TRBJ1-2): DTGVSQNPRHKITKRGQNVTFRCDPISEHNRLYWYRQTLGQGPEFLTYFQNEAQLEKSRLLSDRFSAERPKGSFSTLEIQRTEQGDSAMYLCAGGGSGNLYGYTFGSGTRLTVV.

The J gene is TRBJ1-4, the V gene TRBV4-1, with D perhaps TRBD1 (6 bases). Trimming shortened V by 3 bases and J by 7 bases, and 18 bases separated the two germline ends. This CDR3 region has 16 residues. Germline V gives CDR1 MGHRA, CDR2 YSYEKL. The DNA of the CDR3 is TGCGCCAGCAGCCACGATGACAGGAGAAGCAGTGAAAAACTGTTTTTT. Its translation: CASSHDDRRSSEKLFF.

V gene TRBV5-8 combines with J gene TRBJ2-1, with TRBD2 identical over 9 bases. J was trimmed by 7 bases and V by 7 bases; bases with no gene match: 12. Germline lookup yields CDR1 SGHTS and CDR2 YDEGEE. The CDR3 covers 15 residues. CDR3 sequence (DNA): TGTGCCAGCGAACACGGGACTAGCTTTTGGAATGAGCAGTTCTTC. Amino acid sequence: CASEHGTSFWNEQFF.

The chain couples TRBV7-3 to TRBJ2-2; a possible D gene is TRBD2 (6 bases). V was cut by 5 bases and J by 5 bases, with 21 bases left in between. Germline V lookup: CDR1 SGHTA, CDR2 FQGTGA. This CDR3 spans 17 amino acids. For the CDR3, the DNA is TGTGCCAGCAGCCCGATCTGGGACTTCGGTCTTACCGGGGAGCTGTTTTTT. Protein sequence: CASSPIWDFGLTGELFF.

The chain employs TRBV4-1 and TRBJ1-4; D gene ambiguous. The V end lost 3 bases, the J end lost 7 bases, and 15 bases lay between the germline ends. The CDR3 is 15 residues long. Germline-derived CDR1 and CDR2 are MGHRA and YSYEKL. The CDR3 sequence is CASSHRASGSEKLFF. CDR3 sequence (DNA): TGCGCCAGCAGCCATCGGGCCAGCGGTAGTGAAAAACTGTTTTTT.

The chain carries TRBV9 and TRBJ2-3; 7 nucleotides align to TRBD1. Germline V gene lookup returns CDR1 SGDLS and CDR2 YYNGEE. V lost 3 bases and J lost 0; bases outside the gene matches: 4. This CDR3 has 15 amino acids. The CDR3 spells CASSGTGGSTDTQYF. The CDR3 DNA reads as TGTGCCAGCAGCGGGACAGGTGGTAGCACAGATACGCAGTATTTT.

The chain carries TRBV4-2 and TRBJ2-3, with 7 positions matching TRBD2. V trimming: 2 bases; J trimming: 2 bases; junction bases outside the gene matches: 7. Germline values: CDR1 LGHNA, CDR2 YNFKEQ. The CDR3 extends over 16 amino acids. CDR3 loop: CASSQRAGIYTDTQYF. As DNA, the CDR3 is TGTGCCAGCAGCCAACGAGCGGGGATTTACACAGATACGCAGTATTTT.

The rearrangement links TRBV2 to TRBJ2-3, with D perhaps TRBD2 (7 bases). V gave up 2 bases and J gave up 2 bases, with 20 bases separating them. Germline values: CDR1 SNHLY, CDR2 FYNNEI. This CDR3 has 18 residues. Here the CDR3 DNA reads TGTGCCAGCAGTGAAACGGCGAGGGGGGGCGGCCTCACAGATACGCAGTATTTT. It yields the protein CASSETARGGGLTDTQYF.

This rearrangement joins TRBV25-1 to TRBJ2-6; 11 bases align to TRBD2. In germline, CDR1 is MGHDK, CDR2 SYGVNS. V shed 5 bases, J shed 4 bases, and the junction held 10 bases outside the gene matches. The CDR3 spans 18 residues. The CDR3 loop is CASSPVLAGVSGANVLTF. The CDR3 DNA reads TGTGCCAGCAGTCCAGTACTAGCGGGAGTTTCAGGGGCCAACGTCCTGACTTTC.

The chain has TRBV6-6 and TRBJ1-5; a possible D gene is TRBD1 (6 bases). Trimming took off 6 bases at V and 7 bases at J, with 13 bases between the two ends. CDR3 length: 13 amino acids. Germline V gene data show CDR1 as MNHNY and CDR2 as SVGAGI (reference sequence). In DNA, the CDR3 is TGTGCCAGCAGCCCCGGACAGACCCAGCCCCAGCATTTT. Amino acid sequence: CASSPGQTQPQHF.

Only a few counts were recorded for this clone. The V and J genes are TRBV29-1 and TRBJ2-7; the match to TRBD1 covers 8 bases. The CDR3 has 16 amino acids. V dropped 1 base and J dropped 3; count of bases not matched to a gene: 11. Per germline, CDR1 SQVTM and CDR2 ANQGSEA. The DNA for the CDR3 is TGCAGCGTTGAAGTCAATGGGGGACAGGTCTTCTACGAGCAGTACTTC. This sequence encodes CSVEVNGGQVFYEQYF.

The chain links TRBV13 to TRBJ2-2; 9 bases are a match to TRBD1. CDR1 is PRHDT, CDR2 FYEKMQ, per germline (reference sequence). The CDR3 consists of 15 residues. With V trimmed by 5 bases and J by 5 bases, 6 bases remained unmatched. CDR3 region: CASSGRTGETGELFF. CDR3 nucleotide sequence: TGTGCCAGCAGCGGGAGGACAGGGGAAACCGGGGAGCTGTTTTTT.

The chain uses TRBV7-6 and TRBJ2-1; 8 bases line up with TRBD2. CDR1 SGHVS and CDR2 FNYEAQ come from the germline V gene. CDR3 size: 20 residues. Germline trimming cut 1 base from V and 0 bases from J; bases unmatched to any gene: 14. CDR3 sequence: CASSLGGGPSGRSSYNEQFF. Written as DNA, the CDR3 is TGTGCCAGCAGCTTAGGTGGGGGTCCTAGCGGGCGGAGCTCCTACAATGAGCAGTTCTTC.

This chain links TRBV13 with TRBJ2-7; 8 bases agree with TRBD1. CDR3 length: 15 residues. The V and J ends lost 5 bases and 4 bases, in that order; junction bases with no gene match: 10. The germline gives CDR1 PRHDT, CDR2 FYEKMQ (reference sequence). DNA for the CDR3: TGTGCCAGCAGCGCCTGGACAGGGAGGTCGTACGAGCAGTACTTC. This gives the protein CASSAWTGRSYEQYF. The full variable domain, rest sourced from reference TRBV13 and TRBJ2-7, is AAGVIQSPRHLIKEKRETATLKCYPIPRHDTVYWYQQGPGQDPQFLISFYEKMQSDKGSIPDRFSAQQFSDYHSELNMSSLELGDSALYFCASSAWTGRSYEQYFGPGTRLTVT.

Regarding this clone: Other DNA sequences in the sample encode the same CDR3. This chain links TRBV4-1 with TRBJ2-1; 12 nucleotides agree with TRBD2. Germline V lookup: CDR1 MGHRA, CDR2 YSYEKL. With 4 bases clipped from V and 5 bases from J, the junction kept 3 bases outside the gene matches. The CDR3 runs to 15 residues. For the CDR3, the DNA is TGCGCCAGCAGCCGCCTAGCGGGAGGGAACAATGAGCAGTTCTTC. Protein product: CASSRLAGGNNEQFF.